The entry below gives a single TCR beta chain sequence along with its context. Antigen unknown. The V segment lost 2 bases and the J segment 5 bases; nucleotides outside the gene matches: 5. Germline V lookup: CDR1 SGHTA, CDR2 FQGNSA. The CDR3 is 14 residues long. The data belong to a study of beta chain features in type 1 diabetes. Study-wide results and caveats: Insertions at VDJ junctions were less frequent in type 1 diabetes patients. These patients also deleted more nucleotides at the same junctions. Cells carrying high TCR expression could end up over-represented when cDNA is sequenced.

Isolation of CD4+ naive, central memory, regulatory and stem cell-like memory cells was achieved by sorting via CD45RO/CCR7/CD25/CD127/CD95/CD27. cDNA synthesis used the whole RNA isolate, giving expressed TCRB sequences. Sequencing was performed with immunoSEQ multiplex PCR; in TCRdb, only in-frame clones are kept and a portion is missing. The sample consists of fewer than 250,000 clones, about 71% of them appearing once. The source material was naive CD4+ T cells from blood. The V gene is TRBV7-2, the J gene TRBJ2-5; 7 bases are shared with TRBD2. The sequence was obtained from a man aged 25 to 40 in good health. The CDR3 loop reads CASSLWGGQETQYF. Written as DNA, the CDR3 is TGTGCCAGCAGCTTATGGGGGGGTCAGGAGACCCAGTACTTC.